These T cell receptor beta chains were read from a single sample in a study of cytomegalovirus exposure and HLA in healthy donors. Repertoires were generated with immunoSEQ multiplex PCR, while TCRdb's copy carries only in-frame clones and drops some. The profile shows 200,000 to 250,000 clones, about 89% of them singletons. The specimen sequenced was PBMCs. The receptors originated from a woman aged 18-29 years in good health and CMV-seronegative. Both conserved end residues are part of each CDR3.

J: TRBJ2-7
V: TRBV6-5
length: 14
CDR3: CASSSVPGRGEQYF

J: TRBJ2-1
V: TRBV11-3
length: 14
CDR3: CASSTTGPVDEQFF

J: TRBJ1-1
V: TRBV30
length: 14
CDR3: CAWSVRQTWTEAFF

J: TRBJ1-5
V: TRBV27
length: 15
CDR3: CASSLSRTPNQPQHF

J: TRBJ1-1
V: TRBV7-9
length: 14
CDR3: CASSPGQKNTEAFF

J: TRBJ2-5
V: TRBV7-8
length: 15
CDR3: CASSSLLRAEETQYF

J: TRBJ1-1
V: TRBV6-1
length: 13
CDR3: CASSVGGTTEAFF

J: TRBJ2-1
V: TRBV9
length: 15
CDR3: CASSIGLTGYNEQFF

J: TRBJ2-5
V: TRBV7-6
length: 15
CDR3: CATTRNSGHQETQYF

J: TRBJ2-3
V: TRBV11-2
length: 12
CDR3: CASRALSDTQYF

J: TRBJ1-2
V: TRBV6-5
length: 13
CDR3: CASSHRVNYGYTF

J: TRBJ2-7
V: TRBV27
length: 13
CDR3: CASKRTGGYEQYF

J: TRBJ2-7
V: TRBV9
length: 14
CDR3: CASSVGRGNYEQYF

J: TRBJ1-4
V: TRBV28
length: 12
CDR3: CASSRGNEKLFF

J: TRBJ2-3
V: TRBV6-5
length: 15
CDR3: CASSYSGAGTDTQYF

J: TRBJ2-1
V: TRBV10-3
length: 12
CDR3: CAISEVSGEQFF

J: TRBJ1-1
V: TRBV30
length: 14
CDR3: CAWVGGGRDTEAFF

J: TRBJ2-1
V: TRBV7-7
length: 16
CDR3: CASSPAELPPDNEQFF

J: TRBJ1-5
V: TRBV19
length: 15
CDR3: CASSPYRGANQPQHF

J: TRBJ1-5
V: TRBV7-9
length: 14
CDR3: CASSPDSYNQPQHF

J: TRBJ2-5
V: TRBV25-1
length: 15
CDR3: CASSEYRRGSETQYF

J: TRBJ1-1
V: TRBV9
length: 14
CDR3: CASSVGQGNIEAFF

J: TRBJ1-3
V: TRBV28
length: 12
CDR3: CASSLTGVHIYF

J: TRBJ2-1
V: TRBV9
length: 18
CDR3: CASNGVDPSGRAYNEQFF

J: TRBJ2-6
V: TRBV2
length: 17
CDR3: CASSRAGPNVVTNVLTF

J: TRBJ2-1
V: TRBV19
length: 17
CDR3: CASIPASGRRSYNEQFF

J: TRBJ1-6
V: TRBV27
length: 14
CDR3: CASGRWLDNSPLHF

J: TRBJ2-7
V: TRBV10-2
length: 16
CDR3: CASSNYRGLITYEQYF

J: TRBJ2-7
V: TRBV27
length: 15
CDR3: CASSSPGQGIFEQYF

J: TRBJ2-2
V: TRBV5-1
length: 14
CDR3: CASNGLEVPGELFF

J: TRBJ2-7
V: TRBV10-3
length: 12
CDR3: CAISVERNEQYF

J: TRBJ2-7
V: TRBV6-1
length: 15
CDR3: CASSVLAGSAYEQYF

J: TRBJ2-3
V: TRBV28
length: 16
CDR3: CASSRRLAGRTDTQYF

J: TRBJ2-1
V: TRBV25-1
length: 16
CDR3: CASSPPRGGTSNEQFF

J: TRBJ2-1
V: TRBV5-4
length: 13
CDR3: CASSLPGSNEQFF

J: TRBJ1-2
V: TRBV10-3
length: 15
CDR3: CAISELGRGYYGYTF

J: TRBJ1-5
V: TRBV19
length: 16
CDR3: CASSIVRGHGNQPQHF

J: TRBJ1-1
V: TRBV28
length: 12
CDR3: CASSSGTQEAFF

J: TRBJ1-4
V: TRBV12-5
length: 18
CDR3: CASGLESYGQATNEKLFF

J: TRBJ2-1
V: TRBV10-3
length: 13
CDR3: CAIRGEIRPEQFF

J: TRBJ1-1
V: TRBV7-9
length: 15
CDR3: CASSSPGTGGTEAFF

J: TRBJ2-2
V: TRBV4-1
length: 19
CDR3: CASSQVGPAGGVNTGELFF

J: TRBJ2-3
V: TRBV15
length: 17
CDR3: CATSRGGRGTGTDTQYF

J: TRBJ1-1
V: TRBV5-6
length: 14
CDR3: CASSATGVGTEAFF

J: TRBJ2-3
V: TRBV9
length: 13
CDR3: CASTSGEGDTQYF

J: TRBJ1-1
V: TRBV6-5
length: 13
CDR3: CASNQQVNTEAFF

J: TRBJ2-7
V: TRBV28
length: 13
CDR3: CASSLAGGHEQYF

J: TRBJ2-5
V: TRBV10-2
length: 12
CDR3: CASRTVGETQYF

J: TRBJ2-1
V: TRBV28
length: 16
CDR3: CASSKSRGRPFDEQFF

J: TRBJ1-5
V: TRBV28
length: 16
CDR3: CASSLGRDGGNQPQHF